This T cell receptor (beta chain) was retrieved from a study of HIV-infected children after antiretroviral therapy interruption. Turning to the study itself: Most children had recorded EBV and CMV exposure.

Only a few counts were recorded for this clonotype. Its antigen is unidentified. The junction departs from germline at one end; a sequencing error may be responsible. Points from the study as a whole: By the end of treatment interruption, naive CD4+ clonality (Gini) increased.

A 3' RACE protocol on RNA, with unique molecular identifiers, produced the TCR library. TCRdb redid the calling of the 3' RACE reads with MiXCR, one entry per CDR3 protein. The profile shows fewer than 45,000 distinct CDR3 sequences, approximately 7% of them singletons. Specified treatment: PENTA 11 planned treatment interruption arm or continuous ART arm. At least 24 weeks of at least three-drug ART, in children 2 to 15 years. Naive CD4+ CD45RA+ CD45RO- T cells were FACS-sorted from thawed PBMCs. The source material was CD45RA+ CD4+ T cells from PBMCs, pooled from several time points, sampled from a donor given antiretroviral therapy, either interrupted or continuous. Sample subset: naive CD4+ CD45RA+ CD45RO- T cells. The receptor comes from a pool of human donors with HIV.

The CDR3 region has the DNA TGTGCCAGCAGTTTGGGGGGGGTTTCCAACGAAAGATTATTTTTC. It encodes CASSLGGVSNERLFF. The genes are TRBV12-3 or TRBV12-4 and TRBJ1-4, with D possibly matching TRBD1 (5 bases). The CDR3 is made up of 15 amino acids.